The TCR beta chain described here comes from a study of CD8 T cells in ankylosing spondylitis. Findings of the study overall: As reported, disease-linked clones showed significant enrichment in matched ankylosing spondylitis synovial fluid. Earlier studies detected some motif variants in reactive arthritis synovial fluid and blood. With a CD8+ phenotype, disease-linked clones were relatively rare in peripheral blood.

This clonotype was found many times. Its antigen is undetermined. In making TCR beta libraries, quantitative 5'-RACE with molecular barcodes was used. TCRdb re-called the 5' RACE reads through MiXCR, storing one row per CDR3 protein. The table has approximately 350,000 distinct CDR3 sequences, about 15% seen once; the top ten hold around 1%. V was shortened by 0 bases and J by 2 bases, with 11 bases between the two germline ends. CDR3 length equals 15 residues. The V gene's germline CDR1 is SGHVS and CDR2 FQNEAQ. The source is a male donor with ankylosing spondylitis or in good health (not recorded which). The chain recombines TRBV7-8 with TRBJ2-7; D gene unclear. The sequenced material came from blood, either unsorted or a sorted T cell fraction (not recorded which). CDR3 coding DNA: TGTGCCAGCAGCTTAGCTGGCCAGGTGACCTACGAGCAGTACTTC. Residues: CASSLAGQVTYEQYF.